A single T cell receptor beta chain is shown here with its context. Antigen specificity is unknown. The sample is drawn from a study of shared clonotypes between healthy human individuals. Those who donated were healthy HIV-negative adults, with no recent acute infections or vaccinations reported. Points from the study as a whole: Limitation of the genetic and exposure-history diversity represented came from the few donors.

The authors split each subset's genomic DNA evenly across several immunoSEQ plates. Produced via immunoSEQ multiplex PCR; TCRdb's table is partial and in-frame only. Found here are 400,000 to 600,000 clones, more than 75% of them singletons; the top ten hold roughly 13%. This CDR3 is 14 amino acids long. Germline V gene data show CDR1 as SGHRS and CDR2 as YFSETQ. V lost 4 bases, J lost 6 bases, and 7 bases stayed unmatched. The chain uses TRBV5-1 and TRBJ2-7, with TRBD1 identical over 10 bases. This sequence originates from a woman in her thirties or forties in good health. Some clones in this sample may be carry-over from other donors' samples. Sequencing was done on a sample of PBMCs. The CDR3 bases are TGCGCCAGCAGCCTCCGGACAGGGGGAAGCGAGCAGTACTTC. Residues: CASSLRTGGSEQYF.